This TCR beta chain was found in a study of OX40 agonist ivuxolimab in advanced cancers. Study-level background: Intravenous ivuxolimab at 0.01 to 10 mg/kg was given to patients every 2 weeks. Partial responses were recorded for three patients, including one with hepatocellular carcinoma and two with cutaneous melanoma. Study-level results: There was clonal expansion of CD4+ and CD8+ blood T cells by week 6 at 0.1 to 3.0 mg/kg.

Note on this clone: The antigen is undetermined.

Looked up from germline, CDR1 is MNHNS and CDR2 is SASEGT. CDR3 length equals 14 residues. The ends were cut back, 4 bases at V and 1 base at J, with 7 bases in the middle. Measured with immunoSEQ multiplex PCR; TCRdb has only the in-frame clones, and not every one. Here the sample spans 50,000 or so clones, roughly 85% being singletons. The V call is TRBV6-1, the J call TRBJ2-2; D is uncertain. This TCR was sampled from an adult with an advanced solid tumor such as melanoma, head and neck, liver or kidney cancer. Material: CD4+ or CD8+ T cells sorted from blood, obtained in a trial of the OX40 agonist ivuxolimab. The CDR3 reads CASSGGVNTGELFF. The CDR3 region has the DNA TGTGCCAGCAGTGGAGGAGTGAACACCGGGGAGCTGTTTTTT.